A single sample gave rise to the 30 T cell receptor beta chains below, sequenced in a study of OX40 agonist ivuxolimab in advanced cancers. TCRdb keeps only in-frame clones here, not all; method: immunoSEQ multiplex PCR. The repertoire holds about 79,000 clones, with roughly 88% as singletons. The source material was CD4+ or CD8+ T cells sorted from blood, sampled in a trial of the OX40 agonist ivuxolimab. The source of these receptors is an adult with an advanced solid tumor such as melanoma, head and neck, liver or kidney cancer.

The CDR3 region has the DNA TGTGCCAGCAGCCAAGGTGGGACAGGTTTTGAAAAACTGTTTTTT. Translated: CASSQGGTGFEKLFF. The chain couples TRBV4-2 to TRBJ1-4, with 8 bases identical to TRBD1. The length of the CDR3 is 15 residues. With V trimmed by 1 base and J by 7 bases, 5 bases remained unmatched. The germline gives CDR1 LGHNA, CDR2 YNFKEQ.

The chain uses TRBV5-1 and TRBJ1-2; D gene unclear. This CDR3 region has 14 residues. Per the germline V gene, CDR1 is SGHRS and CDR2 is YFSETQ. Trimming cost V 2 bases and J 7 bases, with 15 bases left between them. The CDR3, as DNA: TGCGCCAGCAGCTTAATTGTGGGGTCGGCTGGCTACACCTTC. Its protein is CASSLIVGSAGYTF.

The rearrangement joins TRBV5-5 to TRBJ2-2; a weak D match, TRBD1 (7 bases). V was clipped by 3 bases and J by 0 bases, with 12 bases between them. The CDR3 contains 16 residues. The germline V gene has CDR1 SGHKS and CDR2 YYEKEE (reference sequence). The chain's CDR3 is CASSWGDRSNTGELFF. The CDR3 region has the DNA TGTGCCAGCAGCTGGGGGGACAGATCGAACACCGGGGAGCTGTTTTTT.

This chain links TRBV6-5 with TRBJ2-4; D remains ambiguous. Trimming removed 0 bases from V and 0 bases from J, with 3 bases in between. Germline CDR1 and CDR2: MNHEY and SVGAGI. The CDR3 runs to 14 residues. The CDR3 DNA reads TGTGCCAGCAGTTACTCCCTAGCCAAAAACATTCAGTACTTC. It yields the protein CASSYSLAKNIQYF.

This clone was seen only once. The chain employs TRBV5-6 and TRBJ1-2; unclear D gene. The CDR3 length is 13 residues. Germline CDR1 SGHDT, CDR2 YYEEEE. V lost 1 base and J lost 5, with 9 bases in between. CDR3 in DNA: TGTGCCAGCAGCTTGTATGATCGGTATGGCTACACCTTC. Encoded protein: CASSLYDRYGYTF.

The chain uses TRBV5-4 and TRBJ2-2; the D is unclear. Germline assignment: CDR1 SGHNT and CDR2 YYREEE (reference sequence). The CDR3 has 16 amino acids. The V end lost 0 bases, the J end lost 1 base, and 10 bases lay between the germline ends. The CDR3 region is CASSLVLFQNTGELFF. CDR3 nucleotide sequence: TGTGCCAGCAGCTTGGTACTATTCCAGAACACCGGGGAGCTGTTTTTT.

V is TRBV11-2 and J is TRBJ2-7; D is undetermined. The CDR3 consists of 14 residues. V was pared by 3 bases and J by 3 bases, with 12 bases between. Germline V CDR1 and CDR2: SGHAT, FQNNGV. The CDR3 bases are TGTGCCAGCAGCTTGGGCGCCGTGGACTACGAGCAGTACTTC. Its protein is CASSLGAVDYEQYF.

This clone was recorded once. The rearrangement links TRBV5-1 to TRBJ2-7; TRBD2 matches at 9 bases. J lost 2 bases, V lost 2 bases, and 2 bases had no gene match. From germline, CDR1 is SGHRS and CDR2 YFSETQ. This CDR3 contains 14 residues. The CDR3 is CASSFGGRAYEQYF. CDR3 nucleotides: TGCGCCAGCAGCTTTGGCGGGAGGGCCTACGAGCAGTACTTC.

The rearrangement joins TRBV7-9 to TRBJ2-7, with TRBD1 matching 7 bases. Per the germline V gene, CDR1 is SEHNR and CDR2 is FQNEAQ (reference sequence). V lost 5 bases and J lost 1; bases outside the gene matches: 5. This CDR3 is built from 14 residues. The CDR3 is CASSDRQGSYEQYF. CDR3 bases: TGTGCCAGCAGCGATAGACAGGGATCCTACGAGCAGTACTTC. The variable domain in full, completed from reference TRBV7-9 and TRBJ2-7, reads DTGVSQNPRHKITKRGQNVTFRCDPISEHNRLYWYRQTLGQGPEFLTYFQNEAQLEKSRLLSDRFSAERPKGSFSTLEIQRTEQGDSAMYLCASSDRQGSYEQYFGPGTRLTVT.

This clone showed up just once. V is TRBV18 and J is TRBJ2-1, with D tentatively TRBD2 (7 bases). The CDR3 is 15 amino acids. Germline lookup yields CDR1 KGHSH and CDR2 LQKENI. Trimming took off 7 bases at V and 5 bases at J, with 18 bases between the two ends. CDR3 loop: CASLPGAGTNNEQFF. In DNA form, the CDR3 reads TGTGCCAGCTTACCGGGGGCGGGGACTAACAATGAGCAGTTCTTC.

V is TRBV29-1 and J is TRBJ1-5; D gene ambiguous. Trimming removed 1 base from V and 0 bases from J, with 4 bases in between. Per the germline V gene, CDR1 is SQVTM and CDR2 is ANQGSEA. The CDR3 has 13 amino acids. CDR3: CSVEGDSNQPQHF. CDR3 bases: TGCAGCGTTGAAGGGGATAGCAATCAGCCCCAGCATTTT.

This clone turned up a few times. J is TRBJ1-2 and V is TRBV27; D not certain. Trimming removed 8 bases from V and 2 bases from J, with 15 bases in between. This CDR3 has 14 amino acids. Looked up from germline, CDR1 is MNHEY and CDR2 is SMNVEV (reference sequence). In nucleotides, the CDR3 is TGTGCCAGCCGAAATAAGGGCTCAAACTATGGCTACACCTTC. Protein: CASRNKGSNYGYTF.

The chain carries TRBV7-9 and TRBJ2-1; 7 positions match TRBD1. Germline CDR1 SEHNR, CDR2 FQNEAQ (reference sequence). V was clipped by 5 bases and J by 9 bases; unmatched bases: 7. This CDR3 region has 13 residues. CDR3 loop: CASSTQGESEQFF. CDR3 nucleotide sequence: TGTGCCAGCAGCACCCAGGGGGAGAGTGAGCAGTTCTTC.

This clone turned up a few times. CDR3 residues: CASSVRDASNYGYTF. In DNA form, the CDR3 reads TGTGCCAGCAGTGTGCGCGATGCGTCAAACTATGGCTACACCTTC. V is TRBV6-5 and J is TRBJ1-2; D unresolved. V lost 5 bases and J 2 bases, leaving 15 bases between the germline ends. In germline, CDR1 is MNHEY, CDR2 SVGAGI. This CDR3 is 15 amino acids long.

The V call is TRBV5-1, the J call TRBJ2-5; the D gene is possibly TRBD2 (6 bases). Germline CDR1 SGHRS, CDR2 YFSETQ. The CDR3 contains 14 residues. With 3 bases removed from V and 2 bases from J, the gap between germline ends came to 11 bases. CDR3 amino acids: CASSSEREQETQYF. CDR3 DNA: TGCGCCAGCAGCTCGGAACGGGAGCAAGAGACCCAGTACTTC.

J is TRBJ1-2 and V is TRBV9, with TRBD1 matching over 8 bases. V dropped 4 bases and J dropped 8; count of bases not matched to a gene: 16. Germline V gene lookup returns CDR1 SGDLS and CDR2 YYNGEE. The CDR3 is made up of 16 amino acids. In nucleotides, the CDR3 is TGTGCCAGCAGCCAACCCGGACAGGGAGAAATGAGGGGCTACACCTTC. Its protein product is CASSQPGQGEMRGYTF.

The chain has TRBV11-3 and TRBJ2-3; unclear D gene. Germline V gives CDR1 SGHNT, CDR2 YENEEA. CDR3 size: 15 residues. The V end lost 0 bases, the J end lost 2 bases, and 9 bases lay between the germline ends. CDR3 nucleotide sequence: TGTGCCAGCAGCTTAGAACAGCGACCCACAGATACGCAGTATTTT. It yields the protein CASSLEQRPTDTQYF. Combining the CDR3 with reference TRBV11-3 and TRBJ2-3 gives the whole variable domain EAGVVQSPRYKIIEKKQPVAFWCNPISGHNTLYWYLQNLGQGPELLIRYENEEAVDDSQLPKDRFSAERLKGVDSTLKIQPAELGDSAVYLCASSLEQRPTDTQYFGPGTRLTVL.

V gene TRBV7-3 combines with J gene TRBJ2-5; a weak D match, TRBD1 (6 bases). The germline CDR1 and CDR2 sequences are SGHTA and FQGTGA. The CDR3 contains 14 residues. Trimming pared 5 bases from V and 4 bases from J, leaving 14 bases between. CDR3 sequence: CASSTDSHSETQYF. CDR3 nucleotides: TGTGCCAGCAGCACGGACAGCCACTCAGAGACCCAGTACTTC.

The chain recombines TRBV18 with TRBJ2-3; TRBD1 agrees at 8 bases. CDR1 is KGHSH, CDR2 LQKENI, per germline. The V segment lost 0 bases and the J segment 3 bases; nucleotides outside the gene matches: 5. The CDR3 totals 16 residues. The CDR3 loop reads CASSPPQGVGTDTQYF. In nucleotides, the CDR3 is TGTGCCAGCTCACCACCACAGGGGGTGGGAACAGATACGCAGTATTTT.

The chain recombines TRBV19 with TRBJ1-3; 11 bases fit TRBD1. J was trimmed by 0 bases and V by 5 bases; bases with no gene match: 6. There are 17 residues in the CDR3. The germline V gene encodes CDR1 LNHDA and CDR2 SQIVND (reference sequence). The CDR3 DNA reads TGTGCCAGTAGTCCATGGACAGGGGGCCTCTCTGGAAACACCATATATTTT. It is translated as CASSPWTGGLSGNTIYF.

The chain couples TRBV4-2 to TRBJ2-3; 12 bases match TRBD2. CDR3 length: 16 residues. Germline loops: CDR1 LGHNA, CDR2 YNFKEQ. V lost 4 bases, J lost 4 bases, and 6 bases stayed unmatched. CDR3 loop: CASSPRTSGTADTQYF. The CDR3 DNA sequence: TGTGCCAGCAGCCCGAGGACTAGCGGGACTGCAGATACGCAGTATTTT.

The chain is built from TRBV6-6 and TRBJ1-1, with D perhaps TRBD1 (6 bases). Trimming shortened V by 5 bases and J by 4 bases, and 11 bases separated the two germline ends. The CDR3 spans 13 residues. CDR1 and CDR2 from the germline V gene are MNHNY and SVGAGI (reference sequence). CDR3 coding DNA: TGTGCCAGCAGTAGGGGGGTGAGCACTGAAGCTTTCTTT. Translating gives CASSRGVSTEAFF.

The chain joins TRBV30 to TRBJ1-1; 7 bases fit TRBD1. V lost 2 bases and J lost 4; bases outside the gene matches: 4. This CDR3 has 13 residues. The germline gives CDR1 GTSNPN, CDR2 SVGIG (reference sequence). The CDR3 region is CAWSIQGFTEAFF. In DNA form, the CDR3 reads TGTGCCTGGAGTATACAGGGGTTCACTGAAGCTTTCTTT.

The table lists this clone with a count of one. V and J are TRBV5-4 and TRBJ2-5; 9 nucleotides align to TRBD1. Germline CDR1 is SGHNT and CDR2 is YYREEE (reference sequence). The CDR3 extends over 17 amino acids. With 4 bases clipped from V and 3 bases from J, the junction kept 13 bases outside the gene matches. The chain's CDR3 is CASSTGLSGQGKETQYF. CDR3 sequence (DNA): TGTGCCAGCAGCACGGGCCTCTCGGGACAGGGTAAAGAGACCCAGTACTTC.

The CDR3 region is CASSLSAGTQETQYF. DNA for the CDR3: TGCGCCAGCAGCTTGTCGGCAGGGACCCAGGAGACCCAGTACTTC. This chain links TRBV5-1 with TRBJ2-5; D may be TRBD1 or TRBD2 (5 bases each). V was trimmed by 1 base and J by 5 bases, leaving 15 bases between them. Germline CDR1 reads SGHRS; CDR2 reads YFSETQ. This CDR3 is 15 amino acids long. The full variable domain, in which reference TRBV5-1 and TRBJ2-5 provide the parts outside the CDR3, is KAGVTQTPRYLIKTRGQQVTLSCSPISGHRSVSWYQQTPGQGLQFLFEYFSETQRNKGNFPGRFSGRQFSNSRSEMNVSTLELGDSALYLCASSLSAGTQETQYFGPGTRLLVL.

This chain uses TRBV28 with TRBJ2-7, with 9 positions matching TRBD2. Per the germline V gene, CDR1 is MDHEN and CDR2 is SYDVKM. The V and J ends lost 1 base and 3 bases, in that order; junction bases with no gene match: 1. This CDR3 is 14 amino acids long. CDR3 in DNA: TGTGCCAGCAGTTTATTTAGCGGGAGCTACGAGCAGTACTTC. Protein: CASSLFSGSYEQYF.

J is TRBJ2-7 and V is TRBV27; TRBD2 agrees at 13 bases. J gave up 6 bases and V 6 bases, and 8 bases lay outside the gene matches. The CDR3 has 15 amino acids. Germline CDR1 is MNHEY and CDR2 is SMNVEV (reference sequence). The CDR3 sequence is CASRFETSGRSEQYF. In DNA form, the CDR3 reads TGTGCCAGCAGATTCGAGACTAGCGGGAGGTCCGAGCAGTACTTC.

V usage is TRBV10-3 and J usage is TRBJ2-3; a weak D match, TRBD2 (6 bases). V gave up 6 bases and J gave up 6 bases, with 13 bases separating them. CDR3 length: 13 residues. CDR1 is ENHRY and CDR2 is SYGVKD in the germline V gene. The CDR3 DNA reads as TGTGCCATCAGCCCCACCGGGACTGATACGCAGTATTTT. Its protein product is CAISPTGTDTQYF.

In its sample, this clone was seen a few times. The chain is built from TRBV4-1 and TRBJ2-7, with D unclear. V was cut by 1 base and J by 7 bases, with 14 bases left in between. Germline V gene lookup returns CDR1 MGHRA and CDR2 YSYEKL. This CDR3 spans 14 amino acids. CDR3 in amino acids: CASSQGFDPKEQYF. CDR3 DNA sequence: TGCGCCAGCAGCCAAGGGTTCGACCCGAAGGAGCAGTACTTC.

The chain has TRBV10-3 and TRBJ2-7; 12 bases are shared with TRBD2. CDR1 and CDR2 from the germline V gene are ENHRY and SYGVKD. Trimming removed 4 bases from V and 6 bases from J; junction bases left unmatched: 4. This CDR3 spans 14 amino acids. In nucleotides, the CDR3 is TGTGCCATCAGTGGGACTAGCGGGGCGGGCGAGCAGTACTTC. This translates into CAISGTSGAGEQYF.